This is a list of T cell receptor beta chains from one sample in a study of cytomegalovirus exposure and HLA in healthy donors. Sequenced by immunoSEQ multiplex PCR; TCRdb stores in-frame clones only, minus some. The sample has about 90,000 clones, around three quarters seen once. The sample taken for sequencing was PBMCs. The origin of the receptors is a man aged 30 to 39 in good health and CMV-seronegative. Both conserved end residues are part of each CDR3. D genes are given only for firm matches. Some rows mark clone size as missing; the rest say once, few, many or name a class of expanded clone.

length: 14
size: NA
V: TRBV7-9
D: TRBD1
J: TRBJ1-4
CDR3: CASSRFQGGEKLFF
DNA: TGTGCCAGCAGCCGTTTTCAGGGGGGTGAAAAACTGTTTTTT

length: 19
size: NA
V: TRBV4-3
D: TRBD2
J: TRBJ2-7
CDR3: CASSQDDYRAGGPSYEQYF
DNA: TGCGCCAGCAGCCAAGATGACTATCGGGCGGGGGGCCCCTCCTACGAGCAGTACTTC

length: 16
size: few
V: TRBV2
D: TRBD2
J: TRBJ2-1
CDR3: CASRLAGGSSYNEQFF
DNA: TGTGCCAGCAGGCTAGCGGGAGGGAGCTCCTACAATGAGCAGTTCTTC

length: 15
size: few
V: TRBV6-4
D: TRBD2
J: TRBJ2-1
CDR3: CASSDPAGGTNEQFF
DNA: TGTGCCAGCAGTGATCCAGCGGGAGGCACCAATGAGCAGTTCTTC

length: 16
size: few
V: TRBV4-1
D: TRBD1
J: TRBJ1-1
CDR3: CASSQDTQGANTEAFF
DNA: TGCGCCAGCAGCCAAGATACTCAGGGGGCGAACACTGAAGCTTTCTTT

length: 12
size: once
V: TRBV9
D: NA
J: TRBJ2-1
CDR3: CASSPAEHEQFF
DNA: TGTGCCAGCAGCCCGGCGGAGCATGAGCAGTTCTTC

length: 16
size: NA
V: TRBV4-2
D: TRBD1
J: TRBJ2-3
CDR3: CASSQETGQKTDTQYF
DNA: TGTGCCAGCAGCCAAGAAACGGGACAGAAGACAGATACGCAGTATTTT

length: 16
size: NA
V: TRBV4-1
D: TRBD1
J: TRBJ1-2
CDR3: CASSQDPGQGADGYTF
DNA: TGCGCCAGCAGCCAAGATCCGGGACAGGGGGCGGATGGCTACACCTTC

length: 18
size: NA
V: TRBV7-9
D: NA
J: TRBJ2-2
CDR3: CASSSRVIWTPNTGELFF
DNA: TGTGCCAGCAGCTCACGGGTTATTTGGACTCCAAACACCGGGGAGCTGTTTTTT

length: 14
size: NA
V: TRBV5-1
D: NA
J: TRBJ2-3
CDR3: CASSLRELRDTQYF
DNA: TGCGCCAGCAGCCTCAGGGAACTCCGGGATACGCAGTATTTT

length: 13
size: NA
V: TRBV4-2
D: NA
J: TRBJ1-1
CDR3: CASSLDKNTEAFF
DNA: TGTGCCAGCAGCCTAGATAAGAACACTGAAGCTTTCTTT

length: 12
size: NA
V: TRBV19
D: NA
J: TRBJ1-1
CDR3: CASDTGNTEAFF
DNA: TGTGCCAGTGATACAGGGAACACTGAAGCTTTCTTT

length: 15
size: NA
V: TRBV14
D: TRBD1
J: TRBJ2-7
CDR3: CASSQDRTGYYEQYF
DNA: TGTGCCAGCAGCCAAGATAGGACAGGGTACTACGAGCAGTACTTC

length: 16
size: NA
V: TRBV7-9
D: TRBD2
J: TRBJ2-3
CDR3: CASSLDLAGEADTQYF
DNA: TGTGCCAGCAGCTTAGATTTAGCGGGAGAGGCAGATACGCAGTATTTT

length: 16
size: NA
V: TRBV5-4
D: TRBD1
J: TRBJ2-3
CDR3: CASSLGQGRNTDTQYF
DNA: TGTGCCAGCAGCTTAGGACAGGGGAGAAACACAGATACGCAGTATTTT

length: 16
size: NA
V: TRBV2
D: TRBD1
J: TRBJ2-1
CDR3: CASSDGQGWRYNEQFF
DNA: TGTGCCAGCAGTGACGGACAGGGCTGGAGGTACAATGAGCAGTTCTTC